This passage covers 16 T cell receptor beta chains from one sample sequenced in a study of CD8 T cells in Susac syndrome. Random hexamers were used to reverse transcribe roughly 0.5 to 1 ug of RNA. MiXCR, applied by TCRdb to the immunoSEQ multiplex PCR reads, yields one record per CDR3 protein. The repertoire consists of around 180,000 distinct CDR3 sequences, with around 95% occurring once and the leading ten covering 0.093%. The sequencing sample was made of CD4+ T cells from PBMCs. These TCRs come from a human donor with multiple sclerosis.

Remarks on this clonotype: Mismatch with germline at one junction end may stem from a read error. Written as DNA, the CDR3 is TGTGCCAGCAGGACACGGTCCGGGACCGCACACTTC. Translating gives CASRTRSGTAHF. The chain is built from TRBV28 and TRBJ2-7, with D tentatively TRBD1 or TRBD2 (5 bases each). The length of the CDR3 is 12 residues. Germline V lookup: CDR1 MDHEN, CDR2 SYDVKM.

The chain joins TRBV19 to TRBJ1-5; maybe TRBD1 (5 bases). Germline-derived CDR1 and CDR2 are LNHDA and SQIVND (reference sequence). The CDR3 has 14 amino acids. Trimming took off 7 bases at V and 10 bases at J, with 20 bases between the two ends. In DNA, the CDR3 is TGTGCCAGTACCCCAGGGCAGCCCTTCAGTCCCCAGCATTTT. Translated: CASTPGQPFSPQHF.

This chain connects TRBV7-6 to TRBJ2-7, with 11 positions matching TRBD2. Germline CDR1 and CDR2: SGHVS and FNYEAQ. The junction had 7 bases not matched to a gene; V was cut back by 1 base and J by 5 bases. This CDR3 comprises 16 residues. The chain's CDR3 is CASSLGASGGFDEQYF. In DNA form, the CDR3 reads TGTGCCAGCAGCTTAGGCGCTAGCGGGGGGTTCGACGAGCAGTACTTC.

The J gene is TRBJ2-7, the V gene TRBV7-2; D is uncertain. This CDR3 is 14 amino acids long. Germline CDR1 and CDR2: SGHTA and FQGNSA. V lost 1 base and J 0 bases, leaving 7 bases between the germline ends. Here the CDR3 reads CASSLDLYSYEQYF. CDR3 bases: TGTGCCAGCAGCTTAGACCTCTACTCCTACGAGCAGTACTTC. Combining the CDR3 with reference TRBV7-2 and TRBJ2-7 gives the whole variable domain GAGVSQSPSNKVTEKGKDVELRCDPISGHTALYWYRQSLGQGLEFLIYFQGNSAPDKSGLPSDRFSAERTGGSVSTLTIQRTQQEDSAVYLCASSLDLYSYEQYFGPGTRLTVT.

The V call is TRBV5-1, the J call TRBJ1-2, with a possible D match to TRBD1 (5 bases). Germline CDR1 reads SGHRS; CDR2 reads YFSETQ. The CDR3 runs to 13 residues. The V and J ends lost 4 bases and 5 bases respectively, with 12 bases between them. CDR3: CASSGGTLYGYTF. The CDR3 nucleotides read TGCGCCAGCAGCGGAGGGACTCTATATGGCTACACCTTC.

The chain has TRBV30 and TRBJ1-5; 10 nucleotides line up with TRBD1. Germline values: CDR1 GTSNPN, CDR2 SVGIG (reference sequence). This CDR3 has 13 residues. V shed 3 bases, J shed 6 bases, and the junction held 2 bases outside the gene matches. The CDR3 bases are TGTGCCTGGAGAGGGACAGGGGTTCAGCCCCAGCATTTT. This gives the protein CAWRGTGVQPQHF.

The chain employs TRBV18 and TRBJ1-4; D is undetermined. Germline CDR1 KGHSH, CDR2 LQKENI. This CDR3 has 13 residues. V gave up 8 bases and J gave up 8 bases, with 15 bases separating them. As DNA, the CDR3 is TGTGCCAGCGGCGGCCCGGGAGGCGAAAAACTGTTTTTT. Its translation is CASGGPGGEKLFF.

The rearrangement joins TRBV18 to TRBJ1-4; D might be TRBD1 (5 bases). Between the trimmed V and J ends, which lost 4 bases and 17 bases, there was a span of 23 bases. Germline CDR1 KGHSH, CDR2 LQKENI. This CDR3 has 14 residues. CDR3 amino acids: CASSLSTAANEKFF. In nucleotides, the CDR3 is TGTGCCAGCTCACTCTCGACAGCAGCTAATGAAAAATTTTTT.

The sample holds one count of this clonotype. V and J are TRBV6-6 and TRBJ2-3, with D possibly TRBD2 on 7 matching bases. The CDR3 has 14 amino acids. Per germline, CDR1 MNHNY and CDR2 SVGAGI (reference sequence). Trimming took 9 bases from V and 5 from J, leaving 18 bases between them. The CDR3 is CASILRGGGDTQYF. CDR3 sequence (DNA): TGTGCCAGTATATTGCGGGGAGGGGGAGATACGCAGTATTTT.

In DNA form, the CDR3 reads TGTGCCAGCAGGCCCGACAGGGCTAGCACAGATACGCAGTATTTT. Translated, it gives CASRPDRASTDTQYF. This sequence joins TRBV6-5 and TRBJ2-3, with TRBD1 identical over 7 bases. The CDR3 loop spans 15 amino acids. Germline V lookup: CDR1 MNHEY, CDR2 SVGAGI. The trim removed 6 bases at V and 0 bases at J, leaving 6 bases unmatched.

The chain has TRBV7-2 and TRBJ1-4, with no clear D. The CDR3 contains 15 residues. V dropped 5 bases and J dropped 13 bases, with 23 bases sitting between them. Germline V gene data show CDR1 as SGHTA and CDR2 as FQGNSA. For the CDR3, the DNA is TGTGCCAGCAGCGTGAACTCGGCGCGGCTGGGTGGACTGTTTTTT. Protein: CASSVNSARLGGLFF. The full variable domain, with the rest looked up from reference TRBV7-2 and TRBJ1-4, is GAGVSQSPSNKVTEKGKDVELRCDPISGHTALYWYRQSLGQGLEFLIYFQGNSAPDKSGLPSDRFSAERTGGSVSTLTIQRTQQEDSAVYLCASSVNSARLGGLFFGSGTQLSVL.

CDR3 protein: CSARGQGAVYMRSPLHF. The CDR3 DNA follows: TGCAGTGCTCGTGGTCAGGGGGCGGTTTATATGAGATCACCCCTCCACTTT. This chain links TRBV20-1 with TRBJ1-6, with TRBD1 matching 8 bases. Germline CDR1 and CDR2: DFQATT and SNEGSKA (reference sequence). CDR3 size: 17 residues. After removal of 5 bases from V and 10 bases from J, the junction contained 19 bases not matched to a gene.

The gene calls are TRBV4-1 and TRBJ1-1, with D unclear. Germline CDR1 and CDR2: MGHRA and YSYEKL. V lost 0 bases and J 1 base, leaving 9 bases between the germline ends. The CDR3 is 15 amino acids. The CDR3 here is CASSQETASNTEAFF. CDR3 DNA: TGCGCCAGCAGCCAAGAAACAGCATCGAACACTGAAGCTTTCTTT.

V gene TRBV20-1 combines with J gene TRBJ2-3; TRBD2 aligns across 11 bases. The trim removed 4 bases at V and 2 bases at J, leaving 5 bases unmatched. The CDR3 is 15 amino acids. Germline V gene sequence: CDR1 DFQATT, CDR2 SNEGSKA (reference sequence). CDR3 coding DNA: TGCAGTGCTATACCTAGCGGGGGGCCCACAGATACGCAGTATTTT. Its protein is CSAIPSGGPTDTQYF.

The CDR3 nucleotides are TGTGCCACCAGTGCGACAGGCAATCAGCCCCAGCATTTT. Encoded protein: CATSATGNQPQHF. The chain combines TRBV24-1 with TRBJ1-5; D is perhaps TRBD1 (5 bases). V lost 5 bases and J 2 bases, leaving 6 bases between the germline ends. Germline V gene data show CDR1 as KGHDR and CDR2 as SFDVKD. The CDR3 totals 13 residues.

The chain employs TRBV7-2 and TRBJ2-4; tentatively, D is TRBD1 (6 bases). Trimming stripped 1 base from V and 9 bases from J, with 13 bases between. This CDR3 region has 14 residues. In germline, CDR1 is SGHTA, CDR2 FQGNSA. This CDR3 reads CASSLERQGSIQYF. For the CDR3, the DNA is TGTGCCAGCAGCTTAGAGCGGCAGGGGAGCATTCAGTACTTC.